This TCR beta chain was identified during a study of blood T cell repertoires in COVID-19. Study-level information: The study drew acute and convalescent COVID-19 samples from the United States, Italy and Spain. Nucleic acid was either cDNA or gDNA, and it came from T cells, B-cell-depleted T cells, or PBMCs.

Authors' processing steps: Reference gene primers were amplified, and this amplification served to estimate nucleated cell counts. TCRdb's table, derived via immunoSEQ multiplex PCR, lists solely in-frame clones and lacks some. V and J calls and clone size are copied from that table; D and trimming were computed from the DNA. The profile shows about 130,000 clones, around 83% of them singletons. V was clipped by 5 bases and J by 3 bases; unmatched bases: 7. CDR1 and CDR2 (germline): WNHNN, SYGVQD (reference sequence). The CDR3 contains 16 residues. This clonotype was sampled from a woman aged 50 to 65 with acute or convalescent COVID-19. Sample: peripheral blood. The V and J genes are TRBV10-1 and TRBJ2-1; 10 bases line up with TRBD2. This CDR3 is CASSYSGGQDYNEQFF. The CDR3 DNA sequence: TGCGCCAGCAGTTATAGCGGGGGGCAGGACTACAATGAGCAGTTCTTC.